Shown below are 12 T cell receptor beta chains from a single sample sequenced in a study of identical twins. Each CDR3 protein is one row after TCRdb ran MiXCR on the 5' RACE reads. The sample has around 1.7 million distinct CDR3 sequences, less than 40% seen once. Sequenced input: cord blood. Receptors were obtained from a newborn girl in good health.

The rearrangement uses TRBV4-2 and TRBJ1-1, with D unresolved. CDR3 length equals 15 residues. The V gene lost 0 bases and the J gene lost 10 bases, with 18 bases spanning the gap. Germline V gene data show CDR1 as LGHNA and CDR2 as YNFKEQ. CDR3 DNA sequence: TGTGCCAGCAGCCAAGAGGGGAGGCAGGAAGAGGCAGCTTTCTTT. Translation gives CASSQEGRQEEAAFF.

The chain is built from TRBV30 and TRBJ1-1; 9 bases align to TRBD1. The CDR3 runs 13 residues. Germline CDR1 and CDR2: GTSNPN and SVGIG (reference sequence). The junction had 2 bases not matched to a gene; V was cut back by 5 bases and J by 1 base. Written as DNA, the CDR3 is TGTGCCTGGGGGACAGGGCCGAACACTGAAGCTTTCTTT. Protein sequence: CAWGTGPNTEAFF.

The table lists this clonotype with a few counts. The rearrangement joins TRBV20-1 to TRBJ1-2; D is undetermined. This CDR3 has 14 residues. Trimming took off 1 base at V and 4 bases at J, with 13 bases between the two ends. CDR1 and CDR2 from the germline V gene are DFQATT and SNEGSKA (reference sequence). The chain's CDR3 is CSARGVGVGYGYTF. The CDR3 region has the DNA TGCAGTGCTAGAGGCGTGGGAGTAGGCTATGGCTACACCTTC.

V and J are TRBV7-2 and TRBJ2-7; 7 nucleotides match TRBD1. Germline trimming cut 2 bases from V and 4 bases from J; bases unmatched to any gene: 8. CDR3 length equals 15 residues. CDR1 is SGHTA and CDR2 is FQGNSA in the germline V gene. Written as DNA, the CDR3 is TGTGCCAGCAGCTTAATCCCCCGGGACAGATACGAGCAGTACTTC. This codes for CASSLIPRDRYEQYF.

V and J are TRBV27 and TRBJ2-1; 9 bases align to TRBD1. The J segment lost 0 bases and the V segment lost 3 bases, leaving 12 bases of the junction unmatched. CDR3 length: 19 residues. CDR1 and CDR2 (germline): MNHEY, SMNVEV (reference sequence). CDR3 in amino acids: CASSFWGQGIDSSYNEQFF. The CDR3 DNA reads TGTGCCAGCAGTTTTTGGGGACAGGGAATTGATAGCTCCTACAATGAGCAGTTCTTC.

CDR3 DNA: TGTGCCAGCAGCCATGGGACTTACAGCTCCTACGAGCAGTACTTC. Encoded protein: CASSHGTYSSYEQYF. The rearrangement joins TRBV14 to TRBJ2-7; a weak D match, TRBD2 (6 bases). V lost 3 bases, J lost 0 bases, and 12 bases lay in between. Germline CDR1 is SGHDN and CDR2 is FVKESK. The CDR3 loop spans 15 amino acids.

V usage is TRBV6-1 and J usage is TRBJ1-5; 7 bases fit TRBD1. Trimming removed 5 bases from V and 0 bases from J; junction bases left unmatched: 10. CDR3 length: 17 amino acids. Germline CDR1 reads MNHNS; CDR2 reads SASEGT. CDR3: CASSPTWQGGSNQPQHF. The CDR3 DNA is TGTGCCAGCAGTCCCACTTGGCAGGGGGGTAGCAATCAGCCCCAGCATTTT.

This clonotype was found a few times. The V call is TRBV4-2, the J call TRBJ2-3; 14 bases agree with TRBD2. Unmatched junction bases numbered 10, after V lost 5 bases and J lost 3 bases. CDR3 length: 18 residues. Germline CDR1 and CDR2: LGHNA and YNFKEQ. CDR3 nucleotides: TGTGCCAGCAGCTCGAGACTAGCGGGGGGGCGGGAGACAGATACGCAGTATTTT. This gives the protein CASSSRLAGGRETDTQYF.

The V call is TRBV29-1, the J call TRBJ2-7; 7 positions match TRBD2. The CDR3 is made up of 15 amino acids. Germline loops: CDR1 SQVTM, CDR2 ANQGSEA. V shed 5 bases and J 2 bases; nucleotides not matched to a gene: 12. The CDR3: CSVPPRLAYPYEQYF. The CDR3 bases are TGCAGCGTTCCTCCTAGACTAGCCTACCCCTACGAGCAGTACTTC.

In regard to this clonotype: A much more abundant neighbour one base away suggests this may be a read error. The genes are TRBV29-1 and TRBJ1-2; TRBD1 matches 7 bases. Germline V gene sequence: CDR1 SQVTM, CDR2 ANQGSEA. V lost 8 bases and J lost 2; bases outside the gene matches: 11. The CDR3 is 14 amino acids. The CDR3 DNA reads as TGCAGCATTGTTAAAGGGGGCGCCAACTATGGCTACACCTTC. This sequence encodes CSIVKGGANYGYTF. Full variable domain (outside the CDR3, taken from reference TRBV29-1 and TRBJ1-2): SAVISQKPSRDICQRGTSLTIQCQVDSQVTMMFWYRQQPGQSLTLIATANQGSEATYESGFVIDKFPISRPNLTFSTLTVSNMSPEDSSIYLCSIVKGGANYGYTFGSGTRLTVV.

The sample holds many counts of this clonotype. The rearrangement uses TRBV20-1 and TRBJ2-3, with 10 positions matching TRBD2. The CDR3 is 16 residues long. Losses at the gene ends were 0 bases for V and 3 bases for J; bases not matched to a gene: 6. CDR1 is DFQATT and CDR2 is SNEGSKA in the germline V gene (reference sequence). DNA of the CDR3: TGCAGTGCTAGAGATCTCAGCGGGAGGGCAACAGATACGCAGTATTTT. Residues: CSARDLSGRATDTQYF.

This clonotype was seen only a few times. The chain uses TRBV21-1 and TRBJ2-1; the DNA was not compared with TRBD1, the D call given in the table. TRBV21-1 is deemed a pseudogene. The length of the CDR3 is 13 residues. CDR3 sequence: CASSKGRGNEQFF. CDR3 coding DNA: TGTGCCAGCAGCAAAGGTAGGGGCAATGAGCAGTTCTTC.